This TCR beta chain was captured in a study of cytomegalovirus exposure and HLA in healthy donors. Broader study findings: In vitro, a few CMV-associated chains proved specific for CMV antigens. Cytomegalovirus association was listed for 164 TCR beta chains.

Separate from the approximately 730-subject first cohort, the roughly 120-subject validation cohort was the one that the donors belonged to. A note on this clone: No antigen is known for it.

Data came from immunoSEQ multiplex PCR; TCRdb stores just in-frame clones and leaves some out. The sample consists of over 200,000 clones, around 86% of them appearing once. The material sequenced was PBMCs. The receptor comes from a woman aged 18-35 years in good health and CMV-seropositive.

CDR3 coding DNA: TGTGCCAGCAGCTTGGACAGGGGTGACACTGAAGCTTTCTTT. Translated, it gives CASSLDRGDTEAFF. The chain recombines TRBV5-4 with TRBJ1-1; 7 bases align to TRBD1. Germline CDR1 is SGHNT and CDR2 is YYREEE (reference sequence). The CDR3 has 14 residues. The V gene end was trimmed by 0 bases and the J gene end by 3 bases; junction bases not matched to a gene: 2.